Below are 2 T cell receptor beta chains sequenced from a single sample in a study of T-cell memory formation after mild COVID-19. TCRdb processed the 5' RACE reads anew with MiXCR; each CDR3 protein has one entry. In the table there are approximately 290,000 distinct CDR3 sequences, around a sixth of which are singletons. Sequences were obtained from PBMCs or a T cell subset sorted from them (not recorded which). Source of these receptors: a man aged 18 to 29 who had mild COVID-19 (a few samples of this study predate the infection). Cell type and time point are not known.

This clonotype has more than one count but fewer than ten. The chain couples TRBV6-6 to TRBJ1-2, with TRBD1 matching 9 bases. V was pared by 2 bases and J by 8 bases, with 9 bases of the junction left unmatched. Germline V CDR1 and CDR2: MNHNY, SVGAGI (reference sequence). This CDR3 is 15 amino acids long. CDR3 sequence reads: CASSYEIRQGEGYTF. CDR3 DNA: TGTGCCAGCAGTTACGAGATCAGACAGGGGGAAGGCTACACCTTC.

J is TRBJ1-2 and V is TRBV14; D is perhaps TRBD1 (6 bases). Trimming pared 0 bases from V and 7 bases from J, leaving 12 bases between. Germline CDR1 and CDR2: SGHDN and FVKESK. There are 14 residues in the CDR3. The CDR3 reads CASSQDWVTGGYTF. In DNA, the CDR3 is TGTGCCAGCAGCCAAGATTGGGTGACAGGTGGCTACACCTTC. The full variable domain, its missing parts supplied by reference TRBV14 and TRBJ1-2, is EAGVTQFPSHSVIEKGQTVTLRCDPISGHDNLYWYRRVMGKEIKFLLHFVKESKQDESGMPNNRFLAERTGGTYSTLKVQPAELEDSGVYFCASSQDWVTGGYTFGSGTRLTVV.